Here is one T cell receptor beta chain with its context. Its specificity is unknown. TCRdb's table, derived via immunoSEQ multiplex PCR, lists solely in-frame clones and lacks some. The data hold roughly 240,000 clones, with 70% to 90% observed a single time. V trimming: 0 bases; J trimming: 7 bases; junction bases outside the gene matches: 1. Germline V gives CDR1 ENHRY, CDR2 SYGVKD. CDR3 length: 15 residues. The data originate from a study of Ad26.COV2.S vaccination and SARS-CoV-2 variants. Looking at the study overall: Donor participated within the Ad26.COV2.S arm of the COV1001 trial. Participants got Ad26.COV2.S intramuscularly, once or twice 56 days apart.

Treatment described: about 20 received Ad26.COV2.S at low or high dose, single or two shots; about 5 received placebo; per-sample allocation not given. Specimen acquisition occurred on day 63 following the initial vaccine or placebo injection. This adult donor, from Boston, was 18-55 years old. Study-level results: Vaccinees displayed broader spike-specific TCR repertoires than placebo recipients.

The TCR was taken from a person between 18 and 60 years old who received the Ad26.COV2.S COVID-19 vaccine or a placebo. The sample was peripheral blood, taken in a trial of Ad26.COV2.S vaccine versus placebo. The V call is TRBV10-3, the J call TRBJ1-4, with 11 bases fitting TRBD1. CDR3 protein: CAISESGQGGEKLFF. The CDR3 DNA follows: TGTGCCATCAGTGAGTCGGGACAGGGGGGTGAAAAACTGTTTTTT.